The 31 T cell receptor beta chains presented below share a single source sample, sequenced in a study of CD8 T cells in ankylosing spondylitis. TCRdb redid the calling of the 5' RACE reads with MiXCR, one entry per CDR3 protein. The table records about 250,000 distinct CDR3 sequences, under 35% of them present only once. The sequenced material came from blood, either unsorted or a sorted T cell fraction (not recorded which). The receptors originated from a male donor with ankylosing spondylitis or in good health (not recorded which).

The sample holds a few counts of this clonotype. CDR3 region: CASSLRGTNTEAFF. CDR3 DNA sequence: TGTGCCAGCAGTTTGAGGGGTACGAACACTGAAGCTTTCTTT. The chain joins TRBV12-3 or TRBV12-4 to TRBJ1-1, with D possibly being TRBD1 (5 bases). The CDR3 consists of 14 residues. Deletions cut 3 bases from V and 1 base from J, with 9 bases between.

The chain recombines TRBV5-5 with TRBJ2-7; D might be TRBD1 (6 bases). CDR1 and CDR2 (germline): SGHKS, YYEKEE (reference sequence). The ends were cut back, 0 bases at V and 5 bases at J, with 12 bases in the middle. This CDR3 region has 14 residues. The CDR3 loop is CASSLGGTYDEQYF. The CDR3 region has the DNA TGTGCCAGCAGCTTGGGGGGGACATACGACGAGCAGTACTTC.

The chain uses TRBV29-1 and TRBJ2-1; D is uncertain. The germline V gene has CDR1 SQVTM and CDR2 ANQGSEA. This CDR3 contains 10 residues. Trimming stripped 6 bases from V and 7 bases from J, with 7 bases between. This CDR3 reads CSVDINEQFF. The CDR3 DNA reads as TGCAGCGTGGATATTAATGAGCAGTTCTTC.

The V and J genes are TRBV4-2 and TRBJ2-1; either TRBD1 or TRBD2 may supply D (5 bases each). CDR1 and CDR2 from the germline V gene are LGHNA and YNFKEQ. The CDR3 consists of 16 residues. Trimming cost V 1 base and J 7 bases, with 17 bases left between them. CDR3 in amino acids: CASSQGLAGRRNEQFF. CDR3 nucleotides: TGTGCCAGCAGCCAAGGCTTGGCAGGGAGAAGGAATGAGCAGTTCTTC.

This clonotype occurred many times. The chain links TRBV20-1 to TRBJ2-7, with 9 bases identical to TRBD1. Germline values: CDR1 DFQATT, CDR2 SNEGSKA (reference sequence). The V and J ends lost 6 bases and 2 bases, in that order; junction bases with no gene match: 11. This CDR3 spans 15 amino acids. The chain's CDR3 is CSAQSSGDRAYEQYF. CDR3 coding DNA: TGCAGTGCCCAGTCCAGTGGGGACAGGGCCTACGAGCAGTACTTC.

This chain connects TRBV18 to TRBJ2-7; D gene uncertain. With 5 bases removed from V and 0 bases from J, the gap between germline ends came to 11 bases. CDR3 length: 14 residues. Per germline, CDR1 KGHSH and CDR2 LQKENI. CDR3 in amino acids: CASSDGGSSYEQYF. Here the CDR3 DNA reads TGTGCCAGCTCAGATGGTGGCAGCTCCTACGAGCAGTACTTC.

The V call is TRBV28, the J call TRBJ1-1, with a weak D call TRBD1 (5 bases). This CDR3 comprises 13 residues. Germline V lookup: CDR1 MDHEN, CDR2 SYDVKM. The ends were cut back, 8 bases at V and 7 bases at J, with 17 bases in the middle. CDR3 amino acids: CASSIWTSNEAFF. The CDR3 DNA follows: TGTGCCAGCTCAATATGGACATCCAATGAAGCTTTCTTT.

The CDR3 region has the DNA TGCAGTGCTAGAGATCCCAGCCCGGGACTAGGAGAGACCCAGTACTTC. It yields the protein CSARDPSPGLGETQYF. The V and J genes are TRBV20-1 and TRBJ2-5; TRBD2 agrees at 8 bases. This CDR3 has 16 residues. Germline-derived CDR1 and CDR2 are DFQATT and SNEGSKA (reference sequence). V was clipped by 0 bases and J by 4 bases; unmatched bases: 10.

The DNA for the CDR3 is TGTGCCAGCAGTTACGTCGGGTCTGGGGCCAACGTCCTGACTTTC. Protein: CASSYVGSGANVLTF. J is TRBJ2-6 and V is TRBV6-5; D remains unclear. The germline V gene has CDR1 MNHEY and CDR2 SVGAGI. The V gene lost 2 bases and the J gene lost 1 base, with 6 bases spanning the gap. There are 15 residues in the CDR3.

The chain recombines TRBV9 with TRBJ2-3; 10 nucleotides match TRBD2. The CDR3 sequence is 16 residues long. The V gene end was trimmed by 0 bases and the J gene end by 6 bases; junction bases not matched to a gene: 7. Germline CDR1 and CDR2: SGDLS and YYNGEE. CDR3 nucleotide sequence: TGTGCCAGCAGCGTAGGAGCGGGGGGGCTTTCTGATACGCAGTATTTT. It translates to CASSVGAGGLSDTQYF. The complete variable domain, with remaining parts taken from reference TRBV9 and TRBJ2-3, reads DSGVTQTPKHLITATGQRVTLRCSPRSGDLSVYWYQQSLDQGLQFLIQYYNGEERAKGNILERFSAQQFPDLHSELNLSSLELGDSALYFCASSVGAGGLSDTQYFGPGTRLTVL.

The rearrangement links TRBV12-3 or TRBV12-4 to TRBJ2-2; 9 nucleotides align to TRBD2. The CDR3 runs 16 residues. After removal of 3 bases from V and 3 bases from J, the junction contained 5 bases not matched to a gene. The CDR3 sequence is CASSFVLAGDTGELFF. The CDR3 nucleotides read TGTGCCAGCAGTTTTGTATTAGCGGGGGACACCGGGGAGCTGTTTTTT.

This clonotype was seen a handful of times. The chain carries TRBV4-1 and TRBJ1-5; no firm D call. CDR3 size: 15 residues. With 1 base removed from V and 1 base from J, the gap between germline ends came to 8 bases. Germline V gene lookup returns CDR1 MGHRA and CDR2 YSYEKL. CDR3 in amino acids: CASSQVSDSNQPQHF. The CDR3 DNA is TGCGCCAGCAGCCAAGTCAGCGACAGCAATCAGCCCCAGCATTTT.

This clonotype was found a few times. The rearrangement uses TRBV20-1 and TRBJ2-5; D call uncertain. CDR3 size: 12 residues. Trimming took 3 bases from V and 0 from J, leaving 5 bases between them. Germline V gene sequence: CDR1 DFQATT, CDR2 SNEGSKA (reference sequence). The CDR3 reads CSASQYQETQYF. The DNA for the CDR3 is TGCAGTGCTAGCCAGTACCAAGAGACCCAGTACTTC.

CDR3 loop: CSVTDRGATEAFF. The DNA of the CDR3 is TGCAGCGTTACGGACAGGGGAGCCACTGAAGCTTTCTTT. The V and J genes are TRBV29-1 and TRBJ1-1, with 9 positions matching TRBD1. Germline-derived CDR1 and CDR2 are SQVTM and ANQGSEA. CDR3 length equals 13 residues. Trimming took 5 bases from V and 4 from J; bases not matched to a gene: 5. Combining the CDR3 with reference TRBV29-1 and TRBJ1-1 gives the whole variable domain SAVISQKPSRDICQRGTSLTIQCQVDSQVTMMFWYRQQPGQSLTLIATANQGSEATYESGFVIDKFPISRPNLTFSTLTVSNMSPEDSSIYLCSVTDRGATEAFFGQGTRLTVV.

This clonotype was counted at least ten times. J is TRBJ2-3 and V is TRBV7-3, with 10 bases that match TRBD2. The CDR3 consists of 17 residues. The V gene end was trimmed by 2 bases and the J gene end by 6 bases; junction bases not matched to a gene: 11. Germline CDR1 is SGHTA and CDR2 is FQGTGA. The CDR3 coding sequence is TGTGCCAGCAGCTTAGGGACTAGCGTCATCTCAGCGGATACGCAGTATTTT. Its protein product is CASSLGTSVISADTQYF.

This clonotype has just a few counts. This chain uses TRBV5-4 with TRBJ2-1, with D perhaps TRBD1 or TRBD2 (5 bases each). The germline V gene has CDR1 SGHNT and CDR2 YYREEE (reference sequence). The germline V and J ends were trimmed by 2 bases and 9 bases, with 12 bases remaining between them. CDR3 length: 13 residues. CDR3 DNA: TGTGCCAGCAGCTTCATTGGTGGGGGTGAGCAGTTCTTC. Translation: CASSFIGGGEQFF.

V usage is TRBV3-1 and J usage is TRBJ1-6; weak D call: TRBD1 (5 bases). CDR3 size: 14 residues. Trimming took off 4 bases at V and 6 bases at J, with 10 bases between the two ends. CDR1 and CDR2 from the germline V gene are LGHDT and YNNKEL (reference sequence). CDR3 sequence (DNA): TGTGCCAGCAGCCCTCGGGGGGGTAATTCACCCCTCCACTTT. Its translation is CASSPRGGNSPLHF. The full variable domain, in which reference TRBV3-1 and TRBJ1-6 provide the parts outside the CDR3, is DTAVSQTPKYLVTQMGNDKSIKCEQNLGHDTMYWYKQDSKKFLKIMFSYNNKELIINETVPNRFSPKSPDKAHLNLHINSLELGDSAVYFCASSPRGGNSPLHFGNGTRLTVT.

The chain combines TRBV15 with TRBJ1-4, with D perhaps TRBD1 (5 bases). The length of the CDR3 is 15 residues. The V and J ends lost 5 bases and 12 bases respectively, with 22 bases between them. The germline CDR1 and CDR2 sequences are LNHNV and YYDKDF (reference sequence). The CDR3: CATSPARDGALELFF. DNA for the CDR3: TGTGCCACCAGCCCAGCTCGGGACGGAGCGTTGGAACTGTTTTTT.

The V and J genes are TRBV15 and TRBJ2-2; 7 nucleotides agree with TRBD2. Trimming took 0 bases from V and 7 from J; bases not matched to a gene: 8. This CDR3 spans 16 amino acids. Looked up from germline, CDR1 is LNHNV and CDR2 is YYDKDF (reference sequence). CDR3: CATSRDRTSTGGELFF. CDR3 coding DNA: TGTGCCACCAGCAGAGACCGGACTAGTACGGGCGGGGAGCTGTTTTTT.

The chain joins TRBV25-1 to TRBJ2-3, with D perhaps TRBD1 (5 bases). The ends were cut back, 8 bases at V and 0 bases at J, with 21 bases in the middle. The germline V gene encodes CDR1 MGHDK and CDR2 SYGVNS. The CDR3 sequence is 17 residues long. The CDR3 DNA follows: TGTGCCAGCTCCCCCGGCCTAGTGACAGCTAGCACAGATACGCAGTATTTT. It yields the protein CASSPGLVTASTDTQYF.

This clonotype was seen only a few times. The chain uses TRBV11-2 and TRBJ2-7; no definite D call. The CDR3 sequence is 13 residues long. The V gene lost 1 base and the J gene lost 6 bases, with 10 bases spanning the gap. Germline CDR1 reads SGHAT; CDR2 reads FQNNGV. CDR3 DNA sequence: TGTGCCAGCAGCTTAGTCCTTGTTGGCGAGCAGTACTTC. It encodes CASSLVLVGEQYF.

The CDR3 spells CSASGGPAETQYF. Here the CDR3 DNA reads TGCAGTGCTAGTGGGGGTCCGGCCGAGACCCAGTACTTC. This chain joins TRBV20-1 and TRBJ2-5; D might be TRBD1 or TRBD2, each matching 5 bases. There are 13 residues in the CDR3. Germline-derived CDR1 and CDR2 are DFQATT and SNEGSKA (reference sequence). Trimming stripped 3 bases from V and 5 bases from J, with 13 bases between.

The sample holds a few counts of this clonotype. The CDR3, as DNA: TGTGCCAGCAGCTTACAAGGGGGGCCGGCCAATGAGCAGTTCTTC. Translating it yields CASSLQGGPANEQFF. This chain uses TRBV7-2 with TRBJ2-1; either TRBD1 or TRBD2 may fit D (6 bases each). The V and J ends lost 2 bases and 6 bases respectively, with 14 bases between them. The CDR3 length is 15 residues. The germline V gene has CDR1 SGHTA and CDR2 FQGNSA.

In its sample, this clonotype was seen a few times. The chain employs TRBV20-1 and TRBJ1-1, with no clear D. This CDR3 is built from 10 residues. Trimming took 5 bases from V and 4 from J, leaving 5 bases between them. CDR1 is DFQATT, CDR2 SNEGSKA, per germline (reference sequence). CDR3 protein: CSAAGTEAFF. Written as DNA, the CDR3 is TGCAGTGCTGCGGGCACTGAAGCTTTCTTT.

The V gene is TRBV7-6, the J gene TRBJ1-1; TRBD1 matches 7 bases. CDR1 is SGHVS, CDR2 FNYEAQ, per germline. The junction had 3 bases not matched to a gene; V was cut back by 5 bases and J by 3 bases. CDR3 length equals 13 residues. The CDR3 DNA reads as TGTGCCAGCAGCCAGGGGGAAGACACTGAAGCTTTCTTT. Residues: CASSQGEDTEAFF.

The J gene is TRBJ2-5, the V gene TRBV29-1, with D possibly called TRBD1 or TRBD2 (5 bases each). The CDR3 sequence is 14 residues long. The V end was cut by 4 bases, the J end by 5 bases, with 17 bases between. Germline V lookup: CDR1 SQVTM, CDR2 ANQGSEA. In DNA form, the CDR3 reads TGCAGCGTTGGGGGACGTATGAGGTTTGAGACCCAGTACTTC. Its protein product is CSVGGRMRFETQYF.

The rearrangement uses TRBV20-1 and TRBJ2-5; 10 bases are shared with TRBD2. Germline loops: CDR1 DFQATT, CDR2 SNEGSKA (reference sequence). CDR3 size: 15 residues. The trim removed 4 bases at V and 2 bases at J, leaving 7 bases unmatched. CDR3 DNA: TGCAGTGCTATCCTAGCGGGGGCCCCGCAAGAGACCCAGTACTTC. Translation: CSAILAGAPQETQYF.

This clonotype was counted only a few times. This rearrangement joins TRBV29-1 to TRBJ2-3, with D perhaps assigned TRBD1 or TRBD2 (5 bases each). The germline gives CDR1 SQVTM, CDR2 ANQGSEA. The germline V and J ends were trimmed by 4 bases and 1 base, with 15 bases remaining between them. The CDR3 covers 15 residues. CDR3 region: CSVGGTRKRTDTQYF. CDR3 in DNA: TGCAGCGTTGGGGGGACCCGAAAACGCACAGATACGCAGTATTTT.

This clonotype came up many times. The V call is TRBV10-3, the J call TRBJ2-3; perhaps TRBD1 as D (5 bases). Trimming left V 2 bases short and J 0 bases short, with 12 bases between. Germline V lookup: CDR1 ENHRY, CDR2 SYGVKD. CDR3 length: 16 residues. The CDR3 DNA is TGTGCCATCAGTGAGCCTAGGGGCCCTAGCACAGATACGCAGTATTTT. Its translation: CAISEPRGPSTDTQYF.

This clonotype came up a few times. The rearrangement links TRBV5-1 to TRBJ2-1; D is unclear. The CDR3 has 13 amino acids. With 6 bases removed from V and 3 bases from J, the gap between germline ends came to 10 bases. Looked up from germline, CDR1 is SGHRS and CDR2 is YFSETQ. The CDR3 coding sequence is TGCGCCAGCACGTGGGAAGGCTACAATGAGCAGTTCTTC. It is translated as CASTWEGYNEQFF.

The chain is built from TRBV6-5 and TRBJ1-1; D not certain. V was pared by 0 bases and J by 6 bases, with 11 bases between. The germline gives CDR1 MNHEY, CDR2 SVGAGI. CDR3 length: 14 residues. CDR3 sequence: CASSYSDSGSEAFF. DNA of the CDR3: TGTGCCAGCAGTTACTCCGATTCCGGCTCTGAAGCTTTCTTT.